The present T cell receptor beta chain was sequenced within a study of blood T cell repertoires in COVID-19. Worth noting for this clone: At one end, the junction sequence differs from germline, possibly due to a read error.

Germline CDR1 KGHDR, CDR2 SFDVKD. This CDR3 is built from 11 residues. TCRdb keeps only in-frame clones here, not all; method: immunoSEQ multiplex PCR. The table records around 130,000 clones, approximately 83% of them present only once. V gene TRBV24-1 combines with J gene TRBJ2-7; 7 bases are a match to TRBD1. Sequencing was performed on peripheral blood. This clonotype was sampled from a woman aged 50 to 60 with acute or convalescent COVID-19. CDR3: CATSEGTEFAF. CDR3 bases: TGTGCCACCAGTGAAGGGACAGAATTTGCCTTC.